The clone carrying this T cell receptor beta chain showed up many times. Antigen unknown. The source of the sample is a study of blood T cells in healthy people across ages. V lost 5 bases and J lost 9; bases outside the gene matches: 7. The length of the CDR3 is 14 residues. A sample-barcoded 5' primer and a J-beta primer mix were used in a second PCR of roughly 7 to 11 cycles. TCRdb analysed the 5' RACE reads with MiXCR anew, one entry per CDR3 protein. Altogether roughly 1.5 million distinct CDR3 sequences are present, approximately 42% being singletons, with the ten largest covering over 3.5%. General study points: A strong correlation was found between TCR beta diversity and the percentage of naive T cells. Relative to aged donors, long-lived donors carried more naive CD4+ cells and displayed higher diversity. With donor CMV status unknown, expanded clonotype changes were possibly confounded. Those diversity estimates obtained from one million T cells were thought to be underestimates.

The sequencing sample was made of blood. This TCR was sampled from a woman aged 18-29 years in good health. The V and J genes are TRBV12-3 or TRBV12-4 and TRBJ1-6; the match to TRBD1 covers 7 bases. The CDR3: CASSLRQGGSPLHF. The CDR3 DNA follows: TGTGCCAGCAGTCTCCGACAGGGTGGTTCACCCCTCCACTTT.